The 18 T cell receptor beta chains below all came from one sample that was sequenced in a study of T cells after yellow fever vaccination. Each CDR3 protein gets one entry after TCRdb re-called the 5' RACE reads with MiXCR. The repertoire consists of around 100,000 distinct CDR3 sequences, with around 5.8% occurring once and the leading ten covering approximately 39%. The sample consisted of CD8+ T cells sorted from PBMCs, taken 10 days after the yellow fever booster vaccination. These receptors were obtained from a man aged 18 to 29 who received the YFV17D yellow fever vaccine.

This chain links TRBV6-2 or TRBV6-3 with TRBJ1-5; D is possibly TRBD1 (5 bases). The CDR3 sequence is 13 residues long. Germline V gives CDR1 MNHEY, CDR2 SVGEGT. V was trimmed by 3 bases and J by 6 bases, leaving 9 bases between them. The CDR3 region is CASSYDGTQPQHF. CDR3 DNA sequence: TGTGCCAGCAGTTATGACGGGACTCAGCCCCAGCATTTT.

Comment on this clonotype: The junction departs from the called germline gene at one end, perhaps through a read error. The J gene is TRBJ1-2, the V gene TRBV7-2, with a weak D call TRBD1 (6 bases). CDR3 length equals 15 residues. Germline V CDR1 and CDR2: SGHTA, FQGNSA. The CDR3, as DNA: TGTGCCAGCAGCTTATTGCCAGGGGACAACTCTGGCTACACCTTC. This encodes CASSLLPGDNSGYTF.

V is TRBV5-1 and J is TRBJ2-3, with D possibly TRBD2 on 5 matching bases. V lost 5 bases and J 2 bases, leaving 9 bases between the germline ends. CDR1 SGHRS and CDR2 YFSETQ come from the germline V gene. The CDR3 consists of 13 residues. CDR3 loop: CASRRGFTDTQYF. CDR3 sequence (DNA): TGCGCCAGCAGACGCGGGTTCACAGATACGCAGTATTTT. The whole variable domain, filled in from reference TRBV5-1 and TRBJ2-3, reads KAGVTQTPRYLIKTRGQQVTLSCSPISGHRSVSWYQQTPGQGLQFLFEYFSETQRNKGNFPGRFSGRQFSNSRSEMNVSTLELGDSALYLCASRRGFTDTQYFGPGTRLTVL.

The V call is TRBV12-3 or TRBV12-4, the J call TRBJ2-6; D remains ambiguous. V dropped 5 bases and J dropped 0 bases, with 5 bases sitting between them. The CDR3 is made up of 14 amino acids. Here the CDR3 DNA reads TGTGCCAGCAGTGCCGACTCTGGGGCCAACGTCCTGACTTTC. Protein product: CASSADSGANVLTF.

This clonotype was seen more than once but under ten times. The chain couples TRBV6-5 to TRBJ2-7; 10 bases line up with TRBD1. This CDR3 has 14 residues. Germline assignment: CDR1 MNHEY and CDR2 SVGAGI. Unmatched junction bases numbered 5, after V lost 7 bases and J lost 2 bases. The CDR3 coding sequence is TGTGCCAGCACCTTCGGACAGGGGGCCTACGAGCAGTACTTC. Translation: CASTFGQGAYEQYF.

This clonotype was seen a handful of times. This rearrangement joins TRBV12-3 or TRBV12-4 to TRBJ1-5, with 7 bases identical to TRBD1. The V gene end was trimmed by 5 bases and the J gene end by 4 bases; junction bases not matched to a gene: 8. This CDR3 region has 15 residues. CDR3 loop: CASSADRDENQPQHF. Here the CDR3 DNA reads TGTGCCAGCAGTGCCGACAGGGACGAAAATCAGCCCCAGCATTTT.

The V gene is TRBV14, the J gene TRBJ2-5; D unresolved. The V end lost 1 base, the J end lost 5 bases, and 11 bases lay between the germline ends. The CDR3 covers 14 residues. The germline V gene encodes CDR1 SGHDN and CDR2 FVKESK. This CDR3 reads CASSQGTSWETQYF. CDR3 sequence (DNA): TGTGCCAGCAGCCAAGGAACCTCTTGGGAGACCCAGTACTTC.

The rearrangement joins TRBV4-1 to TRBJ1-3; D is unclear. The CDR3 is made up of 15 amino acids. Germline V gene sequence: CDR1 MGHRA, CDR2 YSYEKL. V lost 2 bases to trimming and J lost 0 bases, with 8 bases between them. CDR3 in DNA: TGCGCCAGCAGCCAACCGTCCGACTCTGGAAACACCATATATTTT. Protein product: CASSQPSDSGNTIYF.

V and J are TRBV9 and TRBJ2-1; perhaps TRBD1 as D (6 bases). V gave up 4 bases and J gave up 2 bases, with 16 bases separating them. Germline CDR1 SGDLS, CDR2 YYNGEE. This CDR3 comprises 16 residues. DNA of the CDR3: TGTGCCAGCAGCCAATCCGACAGGCCAACCTACAATGAGCAGTTCTTC. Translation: CASSQSDRPTYNEQFF.

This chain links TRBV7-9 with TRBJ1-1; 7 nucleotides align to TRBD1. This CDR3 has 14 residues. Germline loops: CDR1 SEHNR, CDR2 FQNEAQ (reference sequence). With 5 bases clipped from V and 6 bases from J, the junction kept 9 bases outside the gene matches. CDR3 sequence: CASSPLLTGPEAFF. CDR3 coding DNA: TGTGCCAGCAGCCCTTTATTGACAGGGCCTGAAGCTTTCTTT. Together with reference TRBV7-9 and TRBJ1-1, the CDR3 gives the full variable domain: DTGVSQNPRHKITKRGQNVTFRCDPISEHNRLYWYRQTLGQGPEFLTYFQNEAQLEKSRLLSDRFSAERPKGSFSTLEIQRTEQGDSAMYLCASSPLLTGPEAFFGQGTRLTVV.

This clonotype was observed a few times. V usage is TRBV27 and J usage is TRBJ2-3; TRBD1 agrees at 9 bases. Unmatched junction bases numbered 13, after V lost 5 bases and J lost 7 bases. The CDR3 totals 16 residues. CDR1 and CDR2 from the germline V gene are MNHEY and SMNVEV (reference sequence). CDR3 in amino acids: CASSKAGQGRQYTQYF. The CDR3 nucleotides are TGTGCCAGCAGTAAAGCGGGACAGGGACGTCAATATACGCAGTATTTT.

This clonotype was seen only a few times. The CDR3 bases are TGTGCCAGCACCCAGGGATATAACACAGATACGCAGTATTTT. Translation: CASTQGYNTDTQYF. The rearrangement uses TRBV27 and TRBJ2-3; D is possibly TRBD1 (5 bases). Per germline, CDR1 MNHEY and CDR2 SMNVEV (reference sequence). The V end was cut by 7 bases, the J end by 2 bases, with 13 bases between. The CDR3 sequence is 14 residues long.

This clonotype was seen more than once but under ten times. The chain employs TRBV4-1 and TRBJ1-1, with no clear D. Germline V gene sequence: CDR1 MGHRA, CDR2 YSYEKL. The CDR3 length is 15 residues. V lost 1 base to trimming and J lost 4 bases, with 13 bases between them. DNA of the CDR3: TGCGCCAGCAGCCAAGGGTTTGGGGTGGCCACTGAAGCTTTCTTT. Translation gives CASSQGFGVATEAFF.

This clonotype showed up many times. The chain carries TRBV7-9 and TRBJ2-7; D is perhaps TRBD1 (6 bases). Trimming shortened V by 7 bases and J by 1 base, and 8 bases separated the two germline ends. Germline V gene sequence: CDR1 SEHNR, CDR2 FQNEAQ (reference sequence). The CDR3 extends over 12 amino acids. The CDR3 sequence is CASTTGSYEQYF. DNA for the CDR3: TGTGCCAGCACCACAGGGTCCTACGAGCAGTACTTC.

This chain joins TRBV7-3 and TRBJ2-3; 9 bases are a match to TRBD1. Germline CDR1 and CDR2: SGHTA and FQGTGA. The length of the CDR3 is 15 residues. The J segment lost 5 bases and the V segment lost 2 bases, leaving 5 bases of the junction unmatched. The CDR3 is CASSLGQGREDTQYF. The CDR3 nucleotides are TGTGCCAGCAGCTTAGGACAGGGGCGGGAAGATACGCAGTATTTT.

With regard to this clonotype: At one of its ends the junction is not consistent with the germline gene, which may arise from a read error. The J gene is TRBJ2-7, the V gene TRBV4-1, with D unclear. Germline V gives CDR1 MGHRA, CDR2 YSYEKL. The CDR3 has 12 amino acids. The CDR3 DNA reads TGCGCCAGCAGCCAAGACTCCCACGAGCAGTACTTC. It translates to CASSQDSHEQYF.

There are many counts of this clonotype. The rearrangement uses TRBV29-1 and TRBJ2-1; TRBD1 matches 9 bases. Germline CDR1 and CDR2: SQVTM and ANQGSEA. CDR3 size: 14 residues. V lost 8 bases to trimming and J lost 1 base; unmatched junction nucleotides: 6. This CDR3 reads CSYLGTGSYNEQFF. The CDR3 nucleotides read TGCAGCTACCTGGGGACAGGGTCCTACAATGAGCAGTTCTTC.

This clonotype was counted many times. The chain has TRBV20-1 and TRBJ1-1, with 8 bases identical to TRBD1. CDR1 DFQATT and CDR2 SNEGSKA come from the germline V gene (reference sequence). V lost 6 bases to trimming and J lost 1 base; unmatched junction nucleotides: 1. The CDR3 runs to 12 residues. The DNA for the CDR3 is TGCAGTGCCGGGACAGGGAACACTGAAGCTTTCTTT. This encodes CSAGTGNTEAFF.